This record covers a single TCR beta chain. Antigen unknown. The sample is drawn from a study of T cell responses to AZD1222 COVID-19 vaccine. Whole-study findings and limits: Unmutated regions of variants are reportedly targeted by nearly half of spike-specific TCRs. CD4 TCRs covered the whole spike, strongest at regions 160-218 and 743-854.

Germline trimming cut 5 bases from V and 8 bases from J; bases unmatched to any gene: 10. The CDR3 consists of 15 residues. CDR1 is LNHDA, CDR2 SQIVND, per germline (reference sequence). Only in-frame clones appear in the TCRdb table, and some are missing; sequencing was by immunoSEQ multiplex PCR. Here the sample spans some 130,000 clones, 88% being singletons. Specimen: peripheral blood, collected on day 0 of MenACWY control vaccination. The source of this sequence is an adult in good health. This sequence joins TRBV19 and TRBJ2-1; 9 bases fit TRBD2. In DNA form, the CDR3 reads TGTGCCAGTAGTCCACGGGCGGGAGGGCACCATGAGCAGTTCTTC. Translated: CASSPRAGGHHEQFF.